These 22 T cell receptor beta chains were sequenced from one sample in a study of shared clonotypes between healthy human individuals (dated by TCRdb to the early 2020s). Preparation of the library involved the immunoSEQ multiplex PCR assay. In its TCRdb copy, this immuneACCESS table keeps in-frame sequences only and misses some clones. Where compared with another copy, unresolved V genes explain less than half of these, and the others have no known cause. The sample data list approximately 810,000 clones, and 80% to 95% of these were observed just once. Together, the top ten hold around 24% of the sample. CD8 naive samples consisted of CD45RO-negative cells that were positively selected for CCR7, yielding a CD45RA+CCR7+ population without TemRA cells. The sample taken for sequencing was naive CD8+ T cells sorted from blood. Per the publication, the cell subset or site label means: CD45RA+CCR7+. These receptors all come from a man aged 25-45 years in good health.

This clone was counted a few times. The V gene is TRBV7-9, the J gene TRBJ1-2; 10 bases line up with TRBD1. Germline CDR1 reads SEHNR; CDR2 reads FQNEAQ (reference sequence). With V trimmed by 2 bases and J by 4 bases, 13 bases remained unmatched. The CDR3 has 18 amino acids. CDR3 sequence reads: CASSLLTGGGRFVYGYTF. CDR3 bases: TGTGCCAGCAGCTTATTGACAGGGGGCGGAAGGTTCGTCTATGGCTACACCTTC.

This rearrangement joins TRBV2 to TRBJ2-5; D is perhaps TRBD1 (6 bases). This CDR3 is built from 17 residues. Trimming took 6 bases from V and 0 from J, leaving 20 bases between them. Germline V gene data show CDR1 as SNHLY and CDR2 as FYNNEI. CDR3 region: CASRLQFQGTYQETQYF. The CDR3 DNA sequence: TGTGCCAGCAGGCTTCAATTTCAGGGGACCTACCAAGAGACCCAGTACTTC. Complete variable domain (other parts from reference TRBV2 and TRBJ2-5): EPEVTQTPSHQVTQMGQEVILRCVPISNHLYFYWYRQILGQKVEFLVSFYNNEISEKSEIFDDQFSVERPDGSNFTLKIRSTKLEDSAMYFCASRLQFQGTYQETQYFGPGTRLLVL.

The J gene is TRBJ2-1, the V gene TRBV7-9, with a weak D call TRBD2 (6 bases). The CDR3 sequence is 16 residues long. Germline V gives CDR1 SEHNR, CDR2 FQNEAQ (reference sequence). The germline V and J ends were trimmed by 7 bases and 2 bases, with 18 bases remaining between them. CDR3 sequence: CASNPRQEGPYNEQFF. DNA for the CDR3: TGTGCCAGCAACCCGCGCCAGGAGGGCCCCTACAATGAGCAGTTCTTC.

V and J are TRBV7-6 and TRBJ2-7; D may match TRBD1 or TRBD2 (6 bases each). The CDR3 length is 16 residues. Between the trimmed V and J ends, which lost 2 bases and 5 bases, there was a span of 19 bases. Germline loops: CDR1 SGHVS, CDR2 FNYEAQ. The chain's CDR3 is CASSLKRGRTKDEQYF. In nucleotides, the CDR3 is TGTGCCAGCAGCTTAAAACGGGGGCGCACTAAAGACGAGCAGTACTTC.

This chain uses TRBV5-6 with TRBJ2-7; tentative D call: TRBD1 (6 bases). CDR1 and CDR2 (germline): SGHDT, YYEEEE. The CDR3 runs to 15 residues. Trimming pared 6 bases from V and 0 bases from J, leaving 16 bases between. CDR3: CASNNRQALSYEQYF. CDR3 DNA sequence: TGTGCCAGCAACAACAGACAGGCACTCTCCTACGAGCAGTACTTC.

This chain connects TRBV20-1 to TRBJ2-2; D is ambiguous. With 5 bases removed from V and 2 bases from J, the gap between germline ends came to 3 bases. CDR3 length: 11 residues. Per the germline V gene, CDR1 is DFQATT and CDR2 is SNEGSKA (reference sequence). This chain's CDR3 is CSAYNTGELFF. The DNA of the CDR3 is TGCAGTGCTTATAACACCGGGGAGCTGTTTTTT.

The chain has TRBV7-9 and TRBJ1-1; D is possibly TRBD1 (6 bases). CDR1 SEHNR and CDR2 FQNEAQ come from the germline V gene (reference sequence). The CDR3 covers 15 residues. Trimming cost V 8 bases and J 1 base, with 17 bases left between them. The CDR3 sequence is CASSSGGARNTEAFF. In DNA form, the CDR3 reads TGTGCCAGCTCCTCGGGGGGCGCGAGGAACACTGAAGCTTTCTTT. The whole variable domain, filled in from reference TRBV7-9 and TRBJ1-1, reads DTGVSQNPRHKITKRGQNVTFRCDPISEHNRLYWYRQTLGQGPEFLTYFQNEAQLEKSRLLSDRFSAERPKGSFSTLEIQRTEQGDSAMYLCASSSGGARNTEAFFGQGTRLTVV.

In regard to this clone: At the DNA level, this CDR3 is encoded by other sequences in the same sample as well. The CDR3 region is CASSLGQGKYEQYF. CDR3 coding DNA: TGTGCCAGCAGCCTGGGACAGGGGAAATACGAGCAGTACTTC. This chain connects TRBV7-9 to TRBJ2-7; 10 nucleotides agree with TRBD1. With 5 bases clipped from V and 4 bases from J, the junction kept 5 bases outside the gene matches. The CDR3 loop spans 14 amino acids. Per the germline V gene, CDR1 is SEHNR and CDR2 is FQNEAQ (reference sequence).

In regard to this clone: Distinct nucleotide sequences in the sample also encode this CDR3. CDR3 region: CASSSIGGQRETDTQYF. DNA for the CDR3: TGCGCCAGCAGTTCTATTGGGGGTCAGCGGGAGACAGATACGCAGTATTTT. V usage is TRBV5-1 and J usage is TRBJ2-3, with 8 positions matching TRBD2. CDR3 length equals 17 residues. The germline V gene has CDR1 SGHRS and CDR2 YFSETQ. V shed 5 bases, J shed 3 bases, and the junction held 14 bases outside the gene matches.

The rearrangement uses TRBV29-1 and TRBJ2-4; 9 bases are a match to TRBD2. J gave up 7 bases and V 1 base, and 8 bases lay outside the gene matches. The CDR3 runs 15 residues. CDR1 is SQVTM and CDR2 is ANQGSEA in the germline V gene. CDR3 region: CSVEGRDSGRNIQYF. The CDR3 region has the DNA TGCAGCGTTGAAGGCCGGGACAGCGGGAGGAACATTCAGTACTTC.

The V gene is TRBV27, the J gene TRBJ2-7; either TRBD1 or TRBD2 may supply D (5 bases each). Germline lookup yields CDR1 MNHEY and CDR2 SMNVEV (reference sequence). The CDR3 has 16 amino acids. The V end lost 0 bases, the J end lost 2 bases, and 14 bases lay between the germline ends. CDR3 DNA sequence: TGTGCCAGCAGTTTATCGGGACCCTGGGAACCCTACGAGCAGTACTTC. Its translation is CASSLSGPWEPYEQYF.

This chain's CDR3 is CASSSQMNTEAFF. CDR3 DNA sequence: TGTGCCAGCAGTTCCCAGATGAACACTGAAGCTTTCTTT. The chain couples TRBV27 to TRBJ1-1; D unresolved. There are 13 residues in the CDR3. Trimming cost V 4 bases and J 0 bases, with 6 bases left between them. CDR1 and CDR2 (germline): MNHEY, SMNVEV (reference sequence).

Notes on this clone: This could be a read error, since a much larger clone is one nucleotide away. The rearrangement uses TRBV27 and TRBJ2-3; TRBD1 aligns across 12 bases. Trimming removed 5 bases from V and 3 bases from J; junction bases left unmatched: 3. The length of the CDR3 is 15 residues. Per germline, CDR1 MNHEY and CDR2 SMNVEV (reference sequence). As DNA, the CDR3 is TGTGCCAGCAGTGAGGGACAGGGGGCAACAGATACGCAGTATTTT. Translating it yields CASSEGQGATDTQYF.

The rearrangement uses TRBV10-3 and TRBJ2-1, with 9 nucleotides matching TRBD2. CDR1 and CDR2 from the germline V gene are ENHRY and SYGVKD. The J segment lost 8 bases and the V segment lost 8 bases, leaving 13 bases of the junction unmatched. The CDR3 sequence is 15 residues long. The CDR3 loop is CAIGGTGTSFYEQFF. CDR3 sequence (DNA): TGTGCCATCGGGGGAACCGGGACTAGCTTTTATGAGCAGTTCTTC.

This clone was recorded only once. The CDR3 DNA reads as TGTGCCAGCAGTGAAGCGCAGGACAGAAATGGTATAAACATTCAGTACTTC. As protein: CASSEAQDRNGINIQYF. This chain links TRBV2 with TRBJ2-4, with a possible D match to TRBD1 (6 bases). CDR1 and CDR2 (germline): SNHLY, FYNNEI. Deletions cut 0 bases from V and 6 bases from J, with 18 bases between. The CDR3 has 17 residues.

V is TRBV28 and J is TRBJ2-1; D is uncertain. The CDR3 is 11 amino acids. The germline V gene encodes CDR1 MDHEN and CDR2 SYDVKM. The V and J ends lost 2 bases and 8 bases respectively, with 4 bases between them. The CDR3 protein is CASSLVYEQFF. CDR3 in DNA: TGTGCCAGCAGTTTAGTGTATGAGCAGTTCTTC.

This chain uses TRBV5-6 with TRBJ2-7; D may be TRBD1 or TRBD2 (5 bases each). The V gene's germline CDR1 is SGHDT and CDR2 YYEEEE. The CDR3 loop spans 13 amino acids. V was cut by 2 bases and J by 0 bases, with 6 bases left in between. The CDR3 bases are TGTGCCAGCAGCTTTGGGGGCTCCTACGAGCAGTACTTC. Amino acid sequence: CASSFGGSYEQYF.

The J gene is TRBJ2-5, the V gene TRBV7-9; no firm D call. V lost 5 bases and J lost 2, with 18 bases in between. CDR1 and CDR2 (germline): SEHNR, FQNEAQ (reference sequence). This CDR3 is 16 amino acids long. CDR3 DNA: TGTGCCAGCAGCAGGGTCGCGGAGACACCTCAAGAGACCCAGTACTTC. This sequence encodes CASSRVAETPQETQYF.

Concerning this clone: Distinct nucleotide sequences in the sample also encode this CDR3. The chain uses TRBV6-5 and TRBJ2-1; 8 nucleotides align to TRBD1. In germline, CDR1 is MNHEY, CDR2 SVGAGI. The J segment lost 6 bases and the V segment lost 0 bases, leaving 1 base of the junction unmatched. The length of the CDR3 is 14 residues. The CDR3 sequence is CASSYSTGGNEQFF. The CDR3 DNA follows: TGTGCCAGCAGTTACTCAACAGGGGGCAATGAGCAGTTCTTC.

This sequence joins TRBV18 and TRBJ2-1, with D unresolved. The ends were cut back, 4 bases at V and 9 bases at J, with 13 bases in the middle. The germline V gene encodes CDR1 KGHSH and CDR2 LQKENI. The CDR3 spans 13 residues. Here the CDR3 reads CASSRSQETEQFF. CDR3 sequence (DNA): TGTGCCAGCTCACGCTCACAAGAAACTGAGCAGTTCTTC.

This chain joins TRBV7-8 and TRBJ2-1; TRBD1 matches at 8 bases. V shed 2 bases and J 0 bases; nucleotides not matched to a gene: 6. Germline-derived CDR1 and CDR2 are SGHVS and FQNEAQ. The CDR3 has 17 residues. The DNA for the CDR3 is TGTGCCAGCAGCTTACCCCGACAGGGGATCTCCTACAATGAGCAGTTCTTC. This codes for CASSLPRQGISYNEQFF.

The rearrangement links TRBV6-5 to TRBJ2-2, with TRBD2 as a possible D gene (5 bases). The germline V gene has CDR1 MNHEY and CDR2 SVGAGI. The V end was cut by 0 bases, the J end by 7 bases, with 9 bases between. CDR3 length equals 14 residues. The CDR3 here is CASSYSRGFGELFF. The CDR3 bases are TGTGCCAGCAGTTACTCACGAGGGTTCGGGGAGCTGTTTTTT.